A selection of T cell receptor beta chains follows, all from one sample in a study of Graves' ophthalmopathy and Graves' hyperthyroidism. One entry per CDR3 protein results from TCRdb running MiXCR on the multiplex PCR reads. Of about 220,000 distinct CDR3 sequences detected, around a fifth appear once; the ten largest clones hold approximately 40%. Sequencing used peripheral blood. The receptors shown here come from a woman aged 50 to 60 with Graves' ophthalmopathy. Each CDR3 is given with its conserved first and last residue. Fields, in order: CDR3 protein, CDR3 DNA, clone size, J gene, V gene, D gene. The D gene is left open where the match is weak. Clone sizes are given selectively: once, few, many, or a class where the clone is expanded.

CDR3 protein: CAWSVTVSGNTIYF; CDR3 DNA: TGTGCCTGGAGTGTGACAGTCTCTGGAAACACCATATATTTT; clone size: few; J gene: TRBJ1-3; V gene: TRBV30; D gene: .
CDR3 protein: CASSLRTSDTGELFF; CDR3 DNA: TGTGCCAGCAGTTTGCGGACATCGGACACCGGGGAGCTGTTTTTT; clone size: .; J gene: TRBJ2-2; V gene: TRBV28; D gene: .
CDR3 protein: CASSMRTAGTEAFF; CDR3 DNA: TGTGCCAGTAGTATGAGGACAGCAGGAACTGAAGCTTTCTTT; clone size: many; J gene: TRBJ1-1; V gene: TRBV19; D gene: .
CDR3 protein: CASSPVGGATQETQYF; CDR3 DNA: TGTGCCAGCAGTCCCGTAGGGGGTGCAACGCAAGAGACCCAGTACTTC; clone size: few; J gene: TRBJ2-5; V gene: TRBV12-3/TRBV12-4; D gene: .
CDR3 protein: CASSYAGYGYTF; CDR3 DNA: TGTGCCAGCAGTTATGCGGGTTATGGCTACACCTTC; clone size: many; J gene: TRBJ1-2; V gene: TRBV12-3/TRBV12-4; D gene: .
CDR3 protein: CASSQGIPGAGELFF; CDR3 DNA: TGTGCCAGCAGCCAAGGGATCCCAGGGGCCGGGGAGCTGTTTTTT; clone size: .; J gene: TRBJ2-2; V gene: TRBV14; D gene: .
CDR3 protein: CASRTEGLARAFF; CDR3 DNA: TGTGCCAGCAGGACAGAAGGTTTGGCCCGGGCTTTCTTT; clone size: many; J gene: TRBJ1-1; V gene: TRBV2; D gene: .
CDR3 protein: CAISPGQGTTGELFF; CDR3 DNA: TGTGCCATCAGCCCGGGACAGGGGACCACCGGGGAGCTGTTTTTT; clone size: few; J gene: TRBJ2-2; V gene: TRBV10-3; D gene: TRBD1
CDR3 protein: CASVRNRGRGSAEAFF; CDR3 DNA: TGTGCCAGCGTAAGGAACAGGGGGAGAGGGAGCGCTGAAGCTTTCTTT; clone size: many; J gene: TRBJ1-1; V gene: TRBV6-1; D gene: TRBD1
CDR3 protein: CASSPNDRSGANVLTF; CDR3 DNA: TGTGCCAGCAGTCCTAACGACAGATCTGGGGCCAACGTCCTGACTTTC; clone size: many; J gene: TRBJ2-6; V gene: TRBV6-5; D gene: .
CDR3 protein: CASSEAWGKGYEQYF; CDR3 DNA: TGTGCCAGCAGTGAGGCTTGGGGGAAGGGTTACGAGCAGTACTTC; clone size: many; J gene: TRBJ2-7; V gene: TRBV2; D gene: .
CDR3 protein: CASSEGGVYTEAFF; CDR3 DNA: TGTGCCAGCAGTGAAGGGGGGGTTTACACTGAAGCTTTCTTT; clone size: many; J gene: TRBJ1-1; V gene: TRBV6-1; D gene: .
CDR3 protein: CASSARDRNQPQHF; CDR3 DNA: TGTGCCAGCAGTGCTCGGGACAGAAATCAGCCCCAGCATTTT; clone size: many; J gene: TRBJ1-5; V gene: TRBV2; D gene: TRBD1
CDR3 protein: CASSFLGWDRLKNTEAFF; CDR3 DNA: TGTGCCAGCAGCTTTCTTGGTTGGGACAGATTAAAGAACACTGAAGCTTTCTTT; clone size: .; J gene: TRBJ1-1; V gene: TRBV11-2; D gene: TRBD1
CDR3 protein: CASSRRVGNTIYF; CDR3 DNA: TGTGCCAGCAGCCGGCGGGTCGGAAACACCATATATTTT; clone size: many; J gene: TRBJ1-3; V gene: TRBV27; D gene: .
CDR3 protein: CASSPPSGTLSNQPQHF; CDR3 DNA: TGTGCCAGCAGCCCTCCCTCCGGGACACTTAGCAATCAGCCCCAGCATTTT; clone size: .; J gene: TRBJ1-5; V gene: TRBV28; D gene: .
CDR3 protein: CASSVSLRDEQFF; CDR3 DNA: TGTGCCAGCAGCGTAAGTCTCCGCGATGAGCAGTTCTTC; clone size: many; J gene: TRBJ2-1; V gene: TRBV9; D gene: .
CDR3 protein: CSASGTGTGKQPQHF; CDR3 DNA: TGCAGTGCTAGCGGCACCGGGACAGGGAAGCAGCCCCAGCATTTT; clone size: many; J gene: TRBJ1-5; V gene: TRBV20-1; D gene: TRBD1
CDR3 protein: CASGEIQGYEQYF; CDR3 DNA: TGTGCCAGCGGGGAAATACAGGGTTACGAGCAGTACTTC; clone size: many; J gene: TRBJ2-7; V gene: TRBV28; D gene: .
CDR3 protein: CSVVRRAGTEAFF; CDR3 DNA: TGCAGCGTTGTGAGGAGGGCGGGCACTGAAGCTTTCTTT; clone size: many; J gene: TRBJ1-1; V gene: TRBV29-1; D gene: .
CDR3 protein: CASSPGQDRYEQYF; CDR3 DNA: TGTGCCAGTAGCCCCGGACAGGACCGCTACGAGCAGTACTTC; clone size: .; J gene: TRBJ2-7; V gene: TRBV19; D gene: TRBD1
CDR3 protein: CATSPARRETQYF; CDR3 DNA: TGTGCCACCAGCCCGGCTCGTCGAGAGACCCAGTACTTC; clone size: many; J gene: TRBJ2-5; V gene: TRBV15; D gene: .
CDR3 protein: CAISEWRDGKNIQYF; CDR3 DNA: TGTGCCATCAGTGAATGGCGGGATGGCAAAAACATTCAGTACTTC; clone size: many; J gene: TRBJ2-4; V gene: TRBV10-3; D gene: .
CDR3 protein: CASSIGQKGNTEAFF; CDR3 DNA: TGTGCCAGTAGTATAGGTCAAAAGGGGAACACTGAAGCTTTCTTT; clone size: many; J gene: TRBJ1-1; V gene: TRBV19; D gene: .
CDR3 protein: CASGVQGRAEQYF; CDR3 DNA: TGTGCTAGTGGAGTTCAGGGGCGCGCCGAGCAGTACTTC; clone size: many; J gene: TRBJ2-7; V gene: TRBV12-5; D gene: .
CDR3 protein: CASSEKGGYEQYF; CDR3 DNA: TGTGCCAGCAGTGAAAAGGGTGGGTACGAGCAGTACTTC; clone size: many; J gene: TRBJ2-7; V gene: TRBV6-1; D gene: .
CDR3 protein: CASTHHLNQPQHF; CDR3 DNA: TGTGCCAGCACCCACCATCTCAATCAGCCCCAGCATTTT; clone size: many; J gene: TRBJ1-5; V gene: TRBV6-1; D gene: .
CDR3 protein: CASSLGSHGQPQHF; CDR3 DNA: TGTGCCAGCAGCTTAGGCTCACACGGTCAGCCCCAGCATTTT; clone size: few; J gene: TRBJ1-5; V gene: TRBV5-8; D gene: .
CDR3 protein: CASSLEHGAEETQYF; CDR3 DNA: TGTGCCAGCAGTTTGGAACACGGGGCCGAAGAGACCCAGTACTTC; clone size: .; J gene: TRBJ2-5; V gene: TRBV28; D gene: .
CDR3 protein: CSAIPRGLTRELFF; CDR3 DNA: TGCAGTGCTATACCTCGCGGGCTCACCAGGGAGCTGTTTTTT; clone size: .; J gene: TRBJ2-2; V gene: TRBV20-1; D gene: .
CDR3 protein: CATSAATNPTGELFF; CDR3 DNA: TGTGCCACCAGTGCCGCGACGAACCCCACCGGGGAGCTGTTTTTT; clone size: many; J gene: TRBJ2-2; V gene: TRBV24-1; D gene: .
CDR3 protein: CAWRLSGNTIYF; CDR3 DNA: TGTGCCTGGAGGTTATCAGGAAACACCATATATTTT; clone size: many; J gene: TRBJ1-3; V gene: TRBV30; D gene: .